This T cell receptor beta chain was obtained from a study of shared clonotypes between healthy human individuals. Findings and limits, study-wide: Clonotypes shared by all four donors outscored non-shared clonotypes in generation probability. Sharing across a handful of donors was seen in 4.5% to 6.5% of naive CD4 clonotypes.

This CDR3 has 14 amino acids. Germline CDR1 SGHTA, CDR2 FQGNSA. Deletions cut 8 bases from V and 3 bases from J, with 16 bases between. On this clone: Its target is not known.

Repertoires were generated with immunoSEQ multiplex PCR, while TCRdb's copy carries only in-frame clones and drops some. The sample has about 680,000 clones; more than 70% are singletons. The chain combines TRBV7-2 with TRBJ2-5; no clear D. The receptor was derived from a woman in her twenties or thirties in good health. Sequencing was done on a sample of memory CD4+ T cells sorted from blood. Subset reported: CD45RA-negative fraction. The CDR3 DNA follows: TGTGCCAGCGTTCTTTCTACTACAGAAGAGACCCAGTACTTC. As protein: CASVLSTTEETQYF.